The entry that follows covers one T cell receptor beta chain sequence. This sample is drawn from a study of CD8+CD57+ T cells in acquired aplastic anemia. Sequencing involved patients with CD8+CD57+ cell expansion previously shown by flow cytometry. TCR beta VDJ and CDR3 profiles were obtained from a genomic DNA template. TCRdb fed the reads into MiXCR, producing one record per CDR3 protein. The sample records about 180,000 distinct CDR3 sequences, roughly three fifths being singletons. The V end was cut by 6 bases, the J end by 0 bases, with 15 bases between. This CDR3 is built from 16 residues. J is TRBJ1-3 and V is TRBV12-3 or TRBV12-4; the D gene is possibly TRBD1 (5 bases). Sequenced input: sorted CD4+, CD8+, or CD8+CD57+ T cells (not recorded which) from PBMCs. This receptor was taken from a human donor with aplastic anemia. The DNA of the CDR3 is TGTGCCAGCAGCCATTCTGGGGCCCTCTCTGGAAACACCATATATTTT. Amino acids: CASSHSGALSGNTIYF.